The subject of this entry is one TCR beta chain. This clonotype was seen only a few times. It has no known antigen specificity. A read error may produce the germline difference seen at one junction end. Using a constant-region primer and ProtoScript II reverse transcriptase, TCRbeta-specific cDNA was reverse-transcribed from around 500 ng total RNA. TCRbeta libraries were built with three nested multiplex PCR rounds, a slightly modified ARM-PCR procedure. Multiplex TRBV1-TRBV30 forward primers and a Cbeta reverse primer were used in the first two PCR rounds, each of which was run for approximately 9 cycles. A final 25-cycle PCR with Deep VentR polymerase added sample barcodes and Illumina adapters. Before sequencing, amplicons of 200-500 bp were gel-purified using a QIAquick gel extraction kit. An Illumina HiSeq 2500 was used to sequence the TCRbeta amplicons, generating 250-bp paired-end reads. The authors processed their data as follows. Trimmomatic v0.33 was used to quality-trim the reads, and FLASH v1.2.11 was used to merge paired reads so that full CDR3 sequences could be recovered. V, D and J germline segments were assigned to the rearranged TCRbeta sequences by MiGEC v1.2.1b. Clonotype statistics and Shannon-Wiener diversity indices were computed with VDJtools v1.0.0. Except for diversity analysis, only each sample's 250 most abundant clonotypes were used in subsequent analyses to reduce sampling bias. TCRdb redid the processing of the public reads, applying fastp at Q25 and MiXCR, and retained in-frame beta chains. Here each entry gathers all rows of one CDR3 protein and keeps the most common genes and DNA. These V and J calls originate from TCRdb's pipeline instead of the authors' own analysis. In all, the sample holds approximately 80,000 distinct CDR3 sequences, and 69% of those were seen once. The ten largest make up roughly 28% of the sample.

The data were taken from a study of tumor-infiltrating lymphocytes in primary liver carcinoma (TCRdb year 2017). Regarding the complete study: Of the five patients (three men and two women, aged 30 to 69 years), four had hepatocellular carcinoma and one had combined HCC and intrahepatic cholangiocarcinoma. Samples yielded roughly 3.65 to 7.5 million productive TCRbeta reads; read depth did not differ significantly between tissue types. TCRbeta repertoire sequencing, expression microarrays and whole-exome sequencing were combined in the study across five regions of each liver tumor, with adjacent normal tissue and blood also included. The tumors of the five patients were staged as T1-T3 N0M0, with maximum diameters ranging from roughly 4.2 to 10 cm. A total of roughly 35 specimens from 5 patients underwent TCRbeta repertoire sequencing, comprising about 25 tumor regions, 5 adjacent noncancerous liver tissues and 5 peripheral blood samples. Technical replicate repertoires showed high reproducibility, with mean shared-clone rates approximately 0.9 and correlation coefficients above 0.95.

Without any cell sorting, total RNA and DNA were extracted together from about 19-30 mg of bulk tissue using the AllPrep DNA/RNA mini kit. Between late 2015 and early 2016, about 5 patients in China with histopathologically diagnosed primary liver carcinoma had surgical resection. Chronic HBV infection was present in the patients, and the patients were treatment-naive at sampling. Pieces of fresh tumor and adjacent tissue were cut in half, with one half kept in RNAlater at -80 degrees C and the other half sent for histology. The germline V gene specifies SGHAT as CDR1 and FQNNGV as CDR2. Including cysteine and phenylalanine, the CDR3 has 15 amino acids. CDR3 DNA is the only sequence kept; it has 45 bases, read in frame from the first base. On the study overall, not on this receptor specifically: The study included only five patients, and the authors note findings should be validated in a larger study. Repertoire overlap was found to be higher between tumor regions (mean roughly 36%) than between tumor-adjacent (about 17%) or tumor-blood (about 14%) pairs, consistent with antigen-driven expansion. Comparison of CD4+ and CD8+ T cell repertoires was precluded by the use of bulk unsorted samples. Only the TCR beta chain was sequenced, so true repertoire diversity is likely underestimated because unpaired alpha chains were not captured. The top 250 clones accounted for a significantly greater share of the repertoire in tumors than in blood (p = 0.039).

The chain was built from TRBV11-2 and TRBJ2-5; the D gene lacks a confident call. The origin of this receptor is a middle-aged man with primary liver carcinoma and hepatitis B virus infection. The material sequenced was tumor-adjacent normal liver tissue. For the CDR3, the sequence is CASSLFQTTKETQYF. The DNA is TGTGCCAGCAGCTTATTTCAAACAACGAAAGAGACCCAGTACTTT.